This T cell receptor (beta chain) was recovered during a study of cytomegalovirus exposure and HLA in healthy donors. Likely unrecorded immune exposures existed in these nominally healthy donors. Study-level results: The investigators catalogued some 150 TCR beta chains as cytomegalovirus-associated. Rarity held for most TCR sequences, but there were some public TCRs that occurred in many donors. Later analysis reportedly placed an Asian-associated ancestry cluster below the roughly 680-donor mean in N-insertions.

On this clone itself: Antigen: not known.

CDR1 is SGHVS, CDR2 FNYEAQ, per germline. This CDR3 comprises 13 residues. The PCR contained 60 Vbeta and 13 Jbeta primers. Generated by immunoSEQ multiplex PCR, the TCRdb table keeps only in-frame clones and is missing some. The top ten hold just under 2.5% of the sample, which has 65,000 to 95,000 clones, about 77% seen once. The rearrangement joins TRBV7-6 to TRBJ2-5; D remains unclear. The DNA end is more similar to TRBJ2-7, so the J call may be wrong. The sample taken for sequencing was PBMCs. This clonotype originated in a male donor in good health and CMV-seropositive. The CDR3 is CASSRRPDYEQYF. CDR3 bases: TGTGCCAGCAGTCGGCGCCCCGACTACGAGCAGTACTTC.